These 9 T cell receptor beta chains share one sample of origin, sequenced in a study of blood T cell repertoires in COVID-19. Profiled with immunoSEQ multiplex PCR; TCRdb holds only in-frame clones, not every one. The sample lists approximately 75,000 clones, approximately 86% occurring once. The sample consisted of peripheral blood. These receptors were obtained from an older man with COVID-19, enrolled during active disease.

V gene TRBV19 combines with J gene TRBJ2-5; 7 bases agree with TRBD1. V was clipped by 6 bases and J by 5 bases; unmatched bases: 9. Germline V lookup: CDR1 LNHDA, CDR2 SQIVND (reference sequence). This CDR3 is 14 amino acids long. The CDR3 here is CASRKQGLRETQYF. The CDR3 DNA reads TGTGCCAGTAGGAAACAGGGGTTGAGGGAGACCCAGTACTTC.

The rearrangement links TRBV7-3 to TRBJ1-6; 11 bases are shared with TRBD1. Germline assignment: CDR1 SGHTA and CDR2 FQGTGA. V lost 2 bases, J lost 7 bases, and 10 bases stayed unmatched. This CDR3 spans 18 amino acids. The CDR3 nucleotides are TGTGCCAGCAGCTTACGGACAGGGGGCGATGGAGGCAATTCACCCCTCCACTTT. This sequence encodes CASSLRTGGDGGNSPLHF.

The chain couples TRBV7-2 to TRBJ1-1; TRBD1 might be the D (6 bases). The V gene lost 5 bases and the J gene lost 1 base, with 14 bases spanning the gap. The CDR3 has 15 amino acids. Looked up from germline, CDR1 is SGHTA and CDR2 is FQGNSA. CDR3 protein: CASSGPGHRNTEAFF. DNA of the CDR3: TGTGCCAGCAGCGGTCCGGGACACAGGAACACTGAAGCTTTCTTT.

The chain has TRBV9 and TRBJ2-7, with 9 bases aligning to TRBD1. Germline V gene lookup returns CDR1 SGDLS and CDR2 YYNGEE. The CDR3 length is 15 residues. Trimming cost V 3 bases and J 5 bases; bases outside gene matches: 9. CDR3 sequence (DNA): TGTGCCAGCAGCGCCCGGGACAGGGCGTCTCACGAGCAGTACTTC. This codes for CASSARDRASHEQYF.

The rearrangement uses TRBV3-1 (or the pseudogene TRBV3-2) and TRBJ1-5; perhaps TRBD1 as D (6 bases). The V end lost 4 bases, the J end lost 3 bases, and 7 bases lay between the germline ends. In germline, CDR1 is LGHDT, CDR2 YNNKEL (reference sequence). This CDR3 spans 13 amino acids. The DNA for the CDR3 is TGTGCCAGCAGCCGGACAGACAATCAGCCCCAGCATTTT. Residues: CASSRTDNQPQHF.

The rearrangement uses TRBV2 and TRBJ2-2; D might be TRBD1 (5 bases). The CDR3 covers 15 residues. In germline, CDR1 is SNHLY, CDR2 FYNNEI. Trimming removed 6 bases from V and 1 base from J, with 12 bases in between. CDR3 in amino acids: CASRAQGVNTGELFF. The CDR3 DNA is TGTGCCAGCAGGGCCCAGGGCGTGAACACCGGGGAGCTGTTTTTT.

V usage is TRBV6-2 or TRBV6-3 and J usage is TRBJ2-6; TRBD1 aligns across 7 bases. The CDR3 runs 19 residues. Germline CDR1 MNHEY, CDR2 SVGEGT. J was trimmed by 0 bases and V by 6 bases; bases with no gene match: 14. The CDR3 spells CASSPPPGQDASGANVLTF. CDR3 sequence (DNA): TGTGCCAGCAGCCCGCCACCAGGACAGGATGCCTCTGGGGCCAACGTCCTGACTTTC.

The chain couples TRBV6-5 to TRBJ2-3, with D possibly TRBD1 on 5 matching bases. The CDR3 consists of 14 residues. Germline V gene sequence: CDR1 MNHEY, CDR2 SVGAGI. V lost 2 bases and J lost 6, with 12 bases in between. The CDR3 DNA is TGTGCCAGCAGTTACCGACAGTTCGGGGATACGCAGTATTTT. It translates to CASSYRQFGDTQYF.

The J gene is TRBJ1-2, the V gene TRBV25-1; maybe TRBD1 (5 bases). Trimming took 1 base from V and 4 from J, leaving 10 bases between them. The germline gives CDR1 MGHDK, CDR2 SYGVNS. The CDR3 is made up of 14 amino acids. The CDR3 DNA follows: TGTGCCAGCAGTGAATCAGGGTCCGCCTATGGCTACACCTTC. Protein sequence: CASSESGSAYGYTF.